This paragraph covers one TCR beta chain sequence. Only in-frame clones appear in the TCRdb table, and some are missing; sequencing was by immunoSEQ multiplex PCR. The sample includes 150,000 to 200,000 clones, around 93% of them seen just once. The record originates from a study of T cell responses to AZD1222 COVID-19 vaccine. The CDR3 totals 14 residues. CDR1 is SQVTM and CDR2 is ANQGSEA in the germline V gene. Unmatched junction bases numbered 7, after V lost 7 bases and J lost 2 bases. The chain employs TRBV29-1 and TRBJ2-2, with 7 bases identical to TRBD1. This TCR was recovered from an adult in good health. The sample was peripheral blood, taken on day 0 of AZD1222 vaccination. The CDR3 DNA is TGCAGCGCGAGACAGGGCCCCAACACCGGGGAGCTGTTTTTT. Translation: CSARQGPNTGELFF.